What follows describes a single TCR beta chain. Its specific antigen is unknown. The input lacks base qualities; no much larger clone sits a single base away. This entry is derived from a study of T and B cells in COVID-19 patients (TCRdb year 2020). For the study in its entirety: Using TRB and IGH repertoire sequencing of peripheral blood, the study characterized adaptive immunity in COVID-19 patients who had active infection or had recovered. A recovered cohort included more than 15 patients who provided fewer than 25 samples, and most of these patients had mild to moderate COVID-19 treated on an outpatient basis. Median age was about 34 years in the recovered cohort versus approximately 67 years in the active-infection cohort. Critical illness requiring mechanical ventilation or ECMO was present in most of the roughly 20 patients in the active-infection cohort. Comorbidities linked to unfavorable COVID-19 outcome were present in about 90% of the 20 patients in the active-infection cohort. Over 8 million TCR sequences were analysed in a TCR and BCR sequence repository that covered about 35 patients and about 65 time points. A couple of patients belonged to both the recovered and active cohorts because samples were available from active disease and after recovery. An age-matched reference group of 35 to 45 healthy donors negative for COVID-19 antibodies served as the comparison for repertoire analyses. As many as 9 follow-up blood samples were collected from each patient, and in some individuals these samples spanned different disease stages. Findings and caveats that apply to the study as a whole: Blood samples obtained from mildly ill patients during symptoms, as well as early samples obtained from severe cases, were available only in scarce numbers. Specific T cell subsets (CD4+/Treg/CD8+) and sorted SARS-CoV-2-responsive or tetramer+ T cells had not yet been sequenced, and these experiments were ongoing. A total of fewer than 3,000 TCR clusters were exclusive to the recovered cohort, and around 32 of those clusters were low-pGen clusters. The reported TCR clusters were said to need prospective validation before any clinical use. Patients with COVID-19 were reported to show strongly skewed TRBV/TRBJ gene usage. During active COVID-19 the TRB repertoires were highly clonal, but at recovery diversity and richness rose above the levels seen in healthy donors. The size of the cohort was considered insufficient for assessing HLA contributions to COVID-19 susceptibility or severity.

The sequencing machine was an Illumina MiSeq. Multiplex PCR with BIOMED2 TRB-A/B primer pools was used to amplify TRB rearrangements. Illumina-compatible adapters and 7-nucleotide sample barcodes were attached to the amplicons through two consecutive PCRs. Phusion HS II polymerase was used for all library PCRs. The amplicons were purified from gel with the NucleoSpin Gel and PCR Clean-up kit, measured on Qubit, and combined at 4 nM. The quality of the amplicon pool was checked on an Agilent 2100 Bioanalyzer prior to Illumina next-generation sequencing. Under the source paper's analysis protocol: Annotation of TRB rearrangements was done in MiXCR 3.0.8 with the default MiXCR reference library. Non-productive reads and sequences with fewer than 2 reads were excluded, and each unique CDR3 nucleotide sequence counted as one clone. Clonality, diversity, richness and V-J gene usage were calculated in R 3.5.1. TCR clustering by CDR3 similarity used GLIPH2, with generation probabilities calculated by OLGA. GLIPH2 clusters were kept only if they contained at least four unique TCR clonotypes found in at least three individuals. TCRdb redid the processing of the public reads, applying fastp at Q25 and MiXCR, and retained in-frame beta chains. Identical CDR3 proteins give one entry, which carries the most common genes and DNA. It is TCRdb's table, rather than the study itself, that gives the V and J calls and clone size. The sample table shows 5,500 to 8,000 distinct CDR3 sequences, and about a third are seen once. Of the sample, 20% to 30% falls within the top ten clones.

The CDR3, from cysteine to phenylalanine, totals 14 residues. The only DNA kept is the CDR3, 42 bases in frame from the first base. CDR1 and CDR2 (MNHNS, SASEGT) derive from the germline V gene. V and J lose 6 bases and 3 bases, and a span of 14 bases separates them. Genomic DNA extracted from blood, in amounts of roughly 230-550 ng, served as the starting material for amplifying TRB repertoires. Sequences were obtained from blood. The chain uses TRBV6-1 and TRBJ2-5, and possibly TRBD2, on 6 matching bases. The sequence was collected from a human donor who had recovered from COVID-19. CDR3 reads: CASRALWGEETQYF. The sequence in DNA is TGTGCCAGCAGGGCCCTTTGGGGGGAAGAGACCCAGTACTTC.